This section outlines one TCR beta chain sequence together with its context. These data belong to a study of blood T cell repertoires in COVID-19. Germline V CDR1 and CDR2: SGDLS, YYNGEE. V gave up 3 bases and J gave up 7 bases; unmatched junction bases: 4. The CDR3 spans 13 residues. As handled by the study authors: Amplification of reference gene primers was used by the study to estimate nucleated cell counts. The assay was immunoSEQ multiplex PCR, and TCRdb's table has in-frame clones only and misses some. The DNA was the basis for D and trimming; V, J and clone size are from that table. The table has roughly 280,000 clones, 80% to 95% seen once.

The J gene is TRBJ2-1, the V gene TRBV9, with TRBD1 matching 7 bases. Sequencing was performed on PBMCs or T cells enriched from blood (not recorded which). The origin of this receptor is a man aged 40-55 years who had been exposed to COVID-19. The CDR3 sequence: CASSETGVNEQFF. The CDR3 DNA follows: TGTGCCAGCAGCGAAACAGGGGTAAATGAGCAGTTCTTC.